These 28 T cell receptor beta chains were all obtained from the same sample, sequenced in a study of T-cell memory formation after mild COVID-19. TCRdb reprocessed the 5' RACE reads via MiXCR and lists one record per CDR3 protein. The repertoire has 400,000 to 450,000 distinct CDR3 sequences, roughly 18% of them found once; the top ten carry about a fifth. Material for sequencing was PBMCs or a T cell subset sorted from them (not recorded which). Receptors were obtained from a man between 18 and 29 years old who had mild COVID-19 (a few samples of this study predate the infection). Cell type and time point are not known.

This clonotype occurred a few times. The rearrangement links TRBV12-3 or TRBV12-4 to TRBJ2-7, with TRBD2 identical over 9 bases. V dropped 2 bases and J dropped 12; count of bases not matched to a gene: 11. The CDR3 runs 14 residues. The CDR3 protein is CASSLRLGLARGYV. For the CDR3, the DNA is TGTGCCAGCAGTTTAAGGTTGGGACTAGCCCGTGGGTACGTC.

This clonotype has only a few counts. The chain uses TRBV7-2 and TRBJ2-1, with 7 bases identical to TRBD2. V lost 0 bases and J lost 4; bases outside the gene matches: 9. The germline CDR1 and CDR2 sequences are SGHTA and FQGNSA. The CDR3 is 17 residues long. In DNA, the CDR3 is TGTGCCAGCAGCTTAGCGCAGGGCGGGGGATTATACAATGAGCAGTTCTTC. Translation: CASSLAQGGGLYNEQFF.

The V and J genes are TRBV5-4 and TRBJ2-1; either TRBD1 or TRBD2 may fit D (5 bases each). The CDR3 length is 15 residues. CDR1 SGHNT and CDR2 YYREEE come from the germline V gene (reference sequence). V lost 0 bases, J lost 7 bases, and 14 bases lay in between. CDR3 nucleotides: TGTGCCAGCAGCTTGGGTGGGGACCGGAGGAATGAGCAGTTCTTC. This gives the protein CASSLGGDRRNEQFF.

The V call is TRBV10-3, the J call TRBJ2-5; 11 nucleotides line up with TRBD1. Germline V gene sequence: CDR1 ENHRY, CDR2 SYGVKD. The J segment lost 5 bases and the V segment lost 6 bases, leaving 5 bases of the junction unmatched. The CDR3 has 14 amino acids. CDR3 sequence reads: CAIRRDRGMETQYF. DNA of the CDR3: TGTGCCATCAGGAGGGACAGGGGGATGGAGACCCAGTACTTC.

The sample holds a few counts of this clonotype. This rearrangement joins TRBV29-1 to TRBJ2-5; 7 bases are a match to TRBD1. Germline CDR1 reads SQVTM; CDR2 reads ANQGSEA. J gave up 4 bases and V 8 bases, and 13 bases lay outside the gene matches. This CDR3 contains 14 residues. The chain's CDR3 is CSSFIVQGVETQYF. The CDR3 DNA follows: TGCAGCTCCTTCATAGTCCAGGGGGTAGAGACCCAGTACTTC. Supplemented by reference TRBV29-1 and TRBJ2-5, the full variable domain reads SAVISQKPSRDICQRGTSLTIQCQVDSQVTMMFWYRQQPGQSLTLIATANQGSEATYESGFVIDKFPISRPNLTFSTLTVSNMSPEDSSIYLCSSFIVQGVETQYFGPGTRLLVL.

The rearrangement joins TRBV6-5 to TRBJ2-7, with 7 bases identical to TRBD1. CDR3 length equals 15 residues. V shed 5 bases and J 4 bases; nucleotides not matched to a gene: 11. The V gene's germline CDR1 is MNHEY and CDR2 SVGAGI. For the CDR3, the DNA is TGTGCCAGCAGTACCTCTAGACAGGGCCGGTACGAGCAGTACGTC. Protein product: CASSTSRQGRYEQYV.

This clonotype was picked up a small number of times. The chain joins TRBV20-1 to TRBJ2-3; D call uncertain. The CDR3 consists of 13 residues. Deletions cut 6 bases from V and 4 bases from J, with 14 bases between. The germline CDR1 and CDR2 sequences are DFQATT and SNEGSKA (reference sequence). CDR3 amino acids: CSAHELPADTQYF. The CDR3 bases are TGCAGTGCCCACGAATTACCGGCAGATACGCAGTATTTT.

This clonotype showed up just a few times. The J gene is TRBJ2-7, the V gene TRBV24-1, with D perhaps matching TRBD1 (7 bases). From germline, CDR1 is KGHDR and CDR2 SFDVKD. This CDR3 has 17 amino acids. Trimming took 3 bases from V and 2 from J, leaving 19 bases between them. The CDR3 DNA sequence: TGTGCCACCAGTGATGGGCCCAGGGGGGTTCCTACCTACGAGCAGTACGTC. It translates to CATSDGPRGVPTYEQYV.

This rearrangement joins TRBV20-1 to TRBJ2-2; no reliable D call. The V gene's germline CDR1 is DFQATT and CDR2 SNEGSKA (reference sequence). CDR3 length equals 13 residues. V gave up 3 bases and J gave up 4 bases, with 9 bases separating them. CDR3 loop: CSASRHITGELFF. CDR3 DNA: TGCAGTGCTAGTCGTCATATCACCGGGGAGCTGTTTTTT.

This chain links TRBV6-5 with TRBJ2-5; possible D gene TRBD1, 6 bases. Germline assignment: CDR1 MNHEY and CDR2 SVGAGI. The CDR3 spans 15 residues. V gave up 6 bases and J gave up 0 bases, with 14 bases separating them. The chain's CDR3 is CASSRRQGYQETQYF. For the CDR3, the DNA is TGTGCCAGCAGCCGCCGGCAGGGGTACCAAGAGACCCAGTACTTC.

This clonotype was seen a handful of times. The chain uses TRBV7-9 and TRBJ2-5, with TRBD2 as a possible D gene (5 bases). The CDR3 runs to 15 residues. Per the germline V gene, CDR1 is SEHNR and CDR2 is FQNEAQ (reference sequence). V lost 5 bases and J lost 5, with 18 bases in between. In nucleotides, the CDR3 is TGTGCCAGCAGCGGCCTCGGACGGGGTCTGGAGACCCAGTACTTC. Encoded protein: CASSGLGRGLETQYF.

The chain recombines TRBV19 with TRBJ1-1; 7 nucleotides match TRBD1. This CDR3 contains 15 residues. From germline, CDR1 is LNHDA and CDR2 SQIVND (reference sequence). V gave up 7 bases and J gave up 0 bases; unmatched junction bases: 8. Here the CDR3 DNA reads TGTGCCAGTACTCTACAGGGGACAATGAACACTGAAGCTTTCTTT. Its translation is CASTLQGTMNTEAFF.

The chain employs TRBV7-6 and TRBJ2-5, with 10 bases fitting TRBD1. The CDR3 totals 15 residues. Looked up from germline, CDR1 is SGHVS and CDR2 is FNYEAQ. V lost 1 base to trimming and J lost 3 bases; unmatched junction nucleotides: 2. This chain's CDR3 is CASSLVGQGKETQYF. In nucleotides, the CDR3 is TGTGCCAGCAGCTTAGTGGGACAGGGGAAAGAGACCCAGTACTTC.

This clonotype was counted a few times. The chain couples TRBV7-2 to TRBJ2-3, with D maybe TRBD2 (6 bases). CDR1 SGHTA and CDR2 FQGNSA come from the germline V gene. V dropped 3 bases and J dropped 4 bases, with 11 bases sitting between them. CDR3 length equals 14 residues. As DNA, the CDR3 is TGTGCCAGCAGCTTCCTGGGAGGCCCAGATACGCAGTATTTT. Translating gives CASSFLGGPDTQYF.

CDR3 bases: TGTGCCAGCAGCATCCAGGGTAGTTCTGGAAACACCATATATTTT. Protein product: CASSIQGSSGNTIYF. The chain joins TRBV13 to TRBJ1-3; D is possibly TRBD1 (5 bases). The CDR3 extends over 15 amino acids. V lost 5 bases to trimming and J lost 1 base, with 12 bases between them. Germline values: CDR1 PRHDT, CDR2 FYEKMQ (reference sequence).

The CDR3 nucleotides are TGTGCCAGCAGTTCGGGGACAGGGAAAGAGACCCAGTACTTC. It translates to CASSSGTGKETQYF. The V and J genes are TRBV6-2 or TRBV6-3 and TRBJ2-5; 9 bases align to TRBD1. This CDR3 is built from 14 residues. With V trimmed by 4 bases and J by 3 bases, 3 bases remained unmatched. CDR1 is MNHEY and CDR2 is SVGEGT in the germline V gene.

The rearrangement links TRBV11-2 to TRBJ2-2; 9 bases agree with TRBD1. Trimming at V came to 5 bases and at J to 4 bases, leaving 8 bases not matched to a gene. Germline V gene lookup returns CDR1 SGHAT and CDR2 FQNNGV. The CDR3 has 16 amino acids. The CDR3 DNA is TGTGCCAGCAGCCAGAACAGGGGGCAGGCCACCGGGGAGCTGTTTTTT. It encodes CASSQNRGQATGELFF.

This clonotype appeared a single time. The V gene is TRBV5-1, the J gene TRBJ1-1; D not certain. CDR1 and CDR2 from the germline V gene are SGHRS and YFSETQ. Deletions cut 3 bases from V and 2 bases from J, with 17 bases between. The CDR3 length is 16 residues. The CDR3 nucleotides are TGCGCCAGCAGCTCATTGGCGAGCCAGCTAAACACTGAAGCTTTCTTT. Amino acid sequence: CASSSLASQLNTEAFF.

The gene calls are TRBV28 and TRBJ2-7; 10 positions agree with TRBD1. Germline values: CDR1 MDHEN, CDR2 SYDVKM. V trimming: 6 bases; J trimming: 1 base; junction bases outside the gene matches: 9. This CDR3 has 16 amino acids. The CDR3 here is CASRSGGTGASYEQYV. CDR3 nucleotides: TGTGCCAGCAGGTCCGGGGGGACAGGGGCTTCCTACGAGCAGTACGTC.

This clonotype showed up just once. This chain uses TRBV29-1 with TRBJ2-6; 7 nucleotides line up with TRBD1. The CDR3 sequence is 16 residues long. V lost 4 bases and J lost 1; bases outside the gene matches: 7. Germline values: CDR1 SQVTM, CDR2 ANQGSEA. CDR3 residues: CSVVHRGLSGANVLTF. The CDR3 DNA is TGCAGCGTTGTTCACAGGGGCCTTTCTGGGGCCAACGTCCTGACTTTC.

The chain couples TRBV25-1 to TRBJ1-2; D unresolved. This CDR3 has 13 residues. The ends were cut back, 5 bases at V and 8 bases at J, with 15 bases in the middle. CDR1 and CDR2 from the germline V gene are MGHDK and SYGVNS. CDR3 residues: CASSRYGEWGYTF. As DNA, the CDR3 is TGTGCCAGCAGTCGCTACGGGGAATGGGGCTACACCTTC.

This clonotype was seen only a few times. The gene calls are TRBV3-1 and TRBJ2-7; TRBD2 matches 9 bases. The germline CDR1 and CDR2 sequences are LGHDT and YNNKEL (reference sequence). Unmatched junction bases numbered 0, after V lost 3 bases and J lost 0 bases. The CDR3 is made up of 14 amino acids. DNA of the CDR3: TGTGCCAGCAGCCAGACTAGCGGCTCCTACGAGCAGTACTTC. Protein sequence: CASSQTSGSYEQYF.

This clonotype was recorded only once. The V gene is TRBV7-9, the J gene TRBJ2-1; D call uncertain. This CDR3 comprises 17 residues. Germline V gene lookup returns CDR1 SEHNR and CDR2 FQNEAQ (reference sequence). Trimming shortened V by 6 bases and J by 2 bases, and 20 bases separated the two germline ends. The CDR3 loop is CASRGAFKAPTYNEQFF. The CDR3 region has the DNA TGTGCCAGCAGAGGAGCCTTTAAAGCGCCTACCTACAATGAGCAGTTCTTC.

The V and J genes are TRBV5-1 and TRBJ2-5; D gene uncertain. The CDR3 is 13 amino acids. Trimming shortened V by 3 bases and J by 5 bases, and 11 bases separated the two germline ends. Germline V gene lookup returns CDR1 SGHRS and CDR2 YFSETQ. The CDR3 DNA reads as TGCGCCAGCAGCTCGGACGGGTTGGAGACCCAGTACTTC. The encoded protein is CASSSDGLETQYF.

This clonotype was found a few times. V and J are TRBV6-5 and TRBJ1-1; no clear D. In germline, CDR1 is MNHEY, CDR2 SVGAGI. The CDR3 runs 13 residues. V lost 6 bases and J 0 bases, leaving 8 bases between the germline ends. As DNA, the CDR3 is TGTGCCAGCAGGAACAGCCTGAACACTGAAGCTTTCTTT. This sequence encodes CASRNSLNTEAFF.

This clonotype was observed a handful of times. This chain connects TRBV5-1 to TRBJ1-1; TRBD1 is a possible D gene (5 bases). The CDR3 is 14 amino acids. From germline, CDR1 is SGHRS and CDR2 YFSETQ. V lost 0 bases and J lost 5, with 11 bases in between. In DNA, the CDR3 is TGCGCCAGCAGCTTGGGATCAGGGATGACTGAAGCTTTCTTT. Amino acids: CASSLGSGMTEAFF.

The CDR3 sequence: CASSQGPGTGEYEQYF. The DNA for the CDR3 is TGCGCCAGCAGCCAAGGCCCCGGGACAGGGGAATACGAGCAGTACTTC. The rearrangement joins TRBV4-1 to TRBJ2-7, with 10 nucleotides matching TRBD1. Germline values: CDR1 MGHRA, CDR2 YSYEKL. J was trimmed by 4 bases and V by 1 base; bases with no gene match: 7. The CDR3 runs to 16 residues.

The chain couples TRBV5-1 to TRBJ2-4, with 7 bases fitting TRBD2. The V and J ends lost 4 bases and 1 base, in that order; junction bases with no gene match: 11. The CDR3 covers 17 residues. Germline V gene lookup returns CDR1 SGHRS and CDR2 YFSETQ. CDR3 nucleotides: TGCGCCAGCAGCCTCTGGACTACCGGGGGGGCCAAAAACATTCAGTACTTC. Its translation is CASSLWTTGGAKNIQYF. Full variable domain (rest looked up from reference TRBV5-1 and TRBJ2-4): KAGVTQTPRYLIKTRGQQVTLSCSPISGHRSVSWYQQTPGQGLQFLFEYFSETQRNKGNFPGRFSGRQFSNSRSEMNVSTLELGDSALYLCASSLWTTGGAKNIQYFGAGTRLSVL.